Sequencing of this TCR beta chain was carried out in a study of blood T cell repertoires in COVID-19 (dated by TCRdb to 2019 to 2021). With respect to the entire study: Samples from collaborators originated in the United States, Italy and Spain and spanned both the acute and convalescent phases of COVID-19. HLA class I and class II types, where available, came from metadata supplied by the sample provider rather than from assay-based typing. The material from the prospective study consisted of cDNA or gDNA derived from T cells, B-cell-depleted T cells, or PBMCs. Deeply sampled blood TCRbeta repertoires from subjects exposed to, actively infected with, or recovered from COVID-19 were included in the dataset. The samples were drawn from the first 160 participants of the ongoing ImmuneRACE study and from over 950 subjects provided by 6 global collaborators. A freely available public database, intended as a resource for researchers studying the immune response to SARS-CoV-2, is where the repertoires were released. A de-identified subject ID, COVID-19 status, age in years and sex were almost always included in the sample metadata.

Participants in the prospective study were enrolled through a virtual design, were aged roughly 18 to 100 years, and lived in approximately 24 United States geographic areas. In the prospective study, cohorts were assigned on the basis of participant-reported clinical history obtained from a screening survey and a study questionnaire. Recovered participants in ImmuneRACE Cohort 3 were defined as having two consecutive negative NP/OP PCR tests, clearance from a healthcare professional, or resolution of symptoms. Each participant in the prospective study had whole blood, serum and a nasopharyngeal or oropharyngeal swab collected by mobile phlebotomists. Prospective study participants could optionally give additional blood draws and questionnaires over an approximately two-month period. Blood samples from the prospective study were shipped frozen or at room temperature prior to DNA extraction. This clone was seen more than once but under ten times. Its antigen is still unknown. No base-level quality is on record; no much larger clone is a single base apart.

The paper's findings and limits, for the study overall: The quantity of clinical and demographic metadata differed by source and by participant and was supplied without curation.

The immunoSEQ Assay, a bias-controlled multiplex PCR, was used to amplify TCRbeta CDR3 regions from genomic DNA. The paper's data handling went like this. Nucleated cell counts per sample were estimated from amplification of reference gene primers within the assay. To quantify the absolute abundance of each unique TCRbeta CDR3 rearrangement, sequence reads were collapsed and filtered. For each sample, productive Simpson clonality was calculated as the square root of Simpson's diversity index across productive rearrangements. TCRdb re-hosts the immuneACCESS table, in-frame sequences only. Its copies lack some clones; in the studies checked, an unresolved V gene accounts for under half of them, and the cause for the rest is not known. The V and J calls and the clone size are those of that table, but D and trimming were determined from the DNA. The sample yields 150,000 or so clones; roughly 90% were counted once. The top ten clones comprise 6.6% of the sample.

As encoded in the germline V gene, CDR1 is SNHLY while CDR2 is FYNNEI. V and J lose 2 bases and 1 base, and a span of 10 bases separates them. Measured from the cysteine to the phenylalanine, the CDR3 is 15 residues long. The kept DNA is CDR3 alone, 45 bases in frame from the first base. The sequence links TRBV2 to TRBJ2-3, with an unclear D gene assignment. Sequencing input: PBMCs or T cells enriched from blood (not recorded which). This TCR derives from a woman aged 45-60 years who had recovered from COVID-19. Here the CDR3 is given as CASSELAAGTDTQYF. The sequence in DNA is TGTGCCAGCAGTGAATTGGCTGCAGGCACAGATACGCAGTATTTT.